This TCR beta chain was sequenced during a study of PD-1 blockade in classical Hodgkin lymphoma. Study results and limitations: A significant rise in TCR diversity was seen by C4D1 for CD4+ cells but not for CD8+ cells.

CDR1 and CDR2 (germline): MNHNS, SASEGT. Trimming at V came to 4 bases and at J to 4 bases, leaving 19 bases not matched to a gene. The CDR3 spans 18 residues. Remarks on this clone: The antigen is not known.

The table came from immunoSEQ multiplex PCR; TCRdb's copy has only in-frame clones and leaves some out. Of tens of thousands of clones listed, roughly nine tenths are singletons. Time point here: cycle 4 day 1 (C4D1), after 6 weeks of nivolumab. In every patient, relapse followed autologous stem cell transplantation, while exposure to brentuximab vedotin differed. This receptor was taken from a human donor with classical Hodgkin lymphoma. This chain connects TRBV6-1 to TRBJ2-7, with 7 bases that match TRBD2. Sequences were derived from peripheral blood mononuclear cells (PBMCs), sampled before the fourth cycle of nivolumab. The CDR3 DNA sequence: TGTGCCAGCAGTGCTAGCGGACCTATTGGGTGGGGGAAATACGAGCAGTACTTC. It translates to CASSASGPIGWGKYEQYF.